These 2 T cell receptor beta chains share one sample of origin, sequenced in a study of T-cell reconstitution after alpha-beta-depleted transplantation in children. It was with unique molecular identifiers that the TCRbeta library was prepared. TCRdb reprocessed the PCR reads via MiXCR and lists one record per CDR3 protein. This sample carries approximately 980,000 distinct CDR3 sequences, roughly 31% of them seen once, and the ten largest clones take over 25%. The specimen was PBMCs, mostly from graft donor cells, collected 360 days after TCRalphabeta/CD19-depleted stem cell transplant. The receptors were gathered from a boy under two years old who had a stem cell transplant for SCID, so the T cells may come from the graft donor.

This rearrangement joins TRBV18 to TRBJ2-7; D gene unclear. The germline CDR1 and CDR2 sequences are KGHSH and LQKENI. V was shortened by 2 bases and J by 0 bases, with 8 bases between the two germline ends. The length of the CDR3 is 14 residues. CDR3 residues: CASSPTDLSYEQYF. The CDR3 DNA is TGTGCCAGCTCACCAACCGATCTCTCCTACGAGCAGTACTTC. Based on the CDR3 plus reference TRBV18 and TRBJ2-7, the full variable domain is NAGVMQNPRHLVRRRGQEARLRCSPMKGHSHVYWYRQLPEEGLKFMVYLQKENIIDESGMPKERFSAEFPKEGPSILRIQQVVRGDSAAYFCASSPTDLSYEQYFGPGTRLTVT.

The chain employs TRBV29-1 and TRBJ2-5; D is perhaps TRBD1 (5 bases). This CDR3 is built from 11 residues. V was shortened by 3 bases and J by 6 bases, with 8 bases between the two germline ends. Germline CDR1 and CDR2: SQVTM and ANQGSEA. CDR3: CSVDRAKTQYF. The CDR3 DNA follows: TGCAGCGTTGACAGGGCAAAGACCCAGTACTTC.